These 24 T cell receptor beta chains originate from one sample sequenced in a study of CD8 T cells in Susac syndrome. RNA totalling about 0.45 to 1 ug underwent reverse transcription with random hexamers. TCRdb processed the immunoSEQ multiplex PCR reads anew with MiXCR; each CDR3 protein has one entry. This sample has approximately 180,000 distinct CDR3 sequences, with roughly 94% found just once. The sample was CD4+ T cells from PBMCs. The origin of the receptors is a human donor with Susac syndrome.

This clonotype appeared a single time. This sequence joins TRBV20-1 and TRBJ2-3; 7 nucleotides line up with TRBD2. This CDR3 comprises 13 residues. V trimming: 6 bases; J trimming: 0 bases; junction bases outside the gene matches: 3. Germline V gene data show CDR1 as DFQATT and CDR2 as SNEGSKA (reference sequence). The chain's CDR3 is CSATSASTDTQYF. CDR3 nucleotide sequence: TGCAGTGCCACTAGCGCCAGCACAGATACGCAGTATTTT.

The chain links TRBV28 to TRBJ2-7; perhaps TRBD1 as D (6 bases). Germline V CDR1 and CDR2: MDHEN, SYDVKM. V was clipped by 6 bases and J by 3 bases, with 9 bases between them. The CDR3 extends over 12 amino acids. CDR3 sequence: CASSRTVYEQYF. In DNA, the CDR3 is TGTGCCAGCAGCCGGACAGTCTACGAGCAGTACTTC.

The chain links TRBV3-1 to TRBJ1-2; D unresolved. The CDR3 consists of 13 residues. The V gene's germline CDR1 is LGHDT and CDR2 YNNKEL (reference sequence). Trimming removed 3 bases from V and 4 bases from J, with 9 bases in between. Here the CDR3 reads CASSQPPGYGYTF. In nucleotides, the CDR3 is TGTGCCAGCAGCCAGCCTCCCGGCTATGGCTACACCTTC.

The J gene is TRBJ1-1, the V gene TRBV20-1; weak D call: TRBD1 (6 bases). Germline loops: CDR1 DFQATT, CDR2 SNEGSKA (reference sequence). With 6 bases removed from V and 0 bases from J, the gap between germline ends came to 11 bases. The CDR3 is made up of 13 amino acids. The CDR3 DNA follows: TGCAGTGCCACCAGGGGAATGAACACTGAAGCTTTCTTT. This encodes CSATRGMNTEAFF.

The V gene is TRBV9, the J gene TRBJ2-1, with D unresolved. Trimming left V 0 bases short and J 4 bases short, with 5 bases between. The germline V gene has CDR1 SGDLS and CDR2 YYNGEE. CDR3 size: 13 residues. The CDR3 loop reads CASSVAGYNEQFF. CDR3 in DNA: TGTGCCAGCAGCGTAGCGGGTTACAATGAGCAGTTCTTC. The full variable domain, in which reference TRBV9 and TRBJ2-1 provide the parts outside the CDR3, is DSGVTQTPKHLITATGQRVTLRCSPRSGDLSVYWYQQSLDQGLQFLIQYYNGEERAKGNILERFSAQQFPDLHSELNLSSLELGDSALYFCASSVAGYNEQFFGPGTRLTVL.

The chain carries TRBV4-3 and TRBJ2-2, with D maybe TRBD1 (5 bases). CDR1 is LGHNA, CDR2 YSLEER, per germline. This CDR3 region has 14 residues. Trimming stripped 0 bases from V and 4 bases from J, with 6 bases between. The CDR3 region has the DNA TGCGCCAGCAGCCAAGATAGGGGCACCGGGGAGCTGTTTTTT. Translation gives CASSQDRGTGELFF.

The chain is built from TRBV5-4 and TRBJ2-5; tentative D call: TRBD2 (6 bases). V was shortened by 5 bases and J by 1 base, with 15 bases between the two germline ends. Germline CDR1 is SGHNT and CDR2 is YYREEE (reference sequence). The CDR3 loop spans 15 amino acids. This CDR3 is CASRLPGAAQETQYF. Written as DNA, the CDR3 is TGTGCCAGCAGGCTACCGGGAGCGGCCCAAGAGACCCAGTACTTC.

The rearrangement links TRBV5-8 to TRBJ1-5; D remains ambiguous. Germline V gives CDR1 SGHTS, CDR2 YDEGEE. The V end was cut by 7 bases, the J end by 0 bases, with 8 bases between. The CDR3 has 13 residues. The CDR3 DNA sequence: TGTGCCAGCGGGCGTTATAGCAATCAGCCCCAGCATTTT. This gives the protein CASGRYSNQPQHF.

V gene TRBV12-3 or TRBV12-4 combines with J gene TRBJ2-2; D is unresolved. Trimming left V 1 base short and J 6 bases short, with 12 bases between. The CDR3 contains 15 residues. The CDR3 sequence is CASSLGPYGAGELFF. CDR3 DNA: TGTGCCAGCAGTTTAGGCCCCTATGGGGCCGGGGAGCTGTTTTTT.

The chain recombines TRBV20-1 with TRBJ1-2; D remains ambiguous. With 4 bases removed from V and 1 base from J, the gap between germline ends came to 13 bases. The CDR3 spans 14 residues. Looked up from germline, CDR1 is DFQATT and CDR2 is SNEGSKA (reference sequence). CDR3 region: CSATARELNYGYTF. The CDR3 DNA is TGCAGTGCTACCGCCCGGGAGCTTAACTATGGCTACACCTTC.

This chain joins TRBV4-3 and TRBJ1-1; TRBD1 is a possible D gene (6 bases). Germline-derived CDR1 and CDR2 are LGHNA and YSLEER. V lost 4 bases and J lost 6, with 15 bases in between. The CDR3 runs to 14 residues. The DNA for the CDR3 is TGCGCCAGCAGCCCCCAAACAGGGAGAGCTGAAGCTTTCTTT. This gives the protein CASSPQTGRAEAFF.

V usage is TRBV4-2 and J usage is TRBJ2-7; 9 bases map to TRBD2. This CDR3 region has 15 residues. Trimming at V came to 1 base and at J to 5 bases, leaving 6 bases not matched to a gene. Germline loops: CDR1 LGHNA, CDR2 YNFKEQ. CDR3 coding DNA: TGTGCCAGCAGCCAAGGCGGGGTAGCGGGAGACGAGCAGTACTTC. Translated: CASSQGGVAGDEQYF.

This clonotype was seen only once. The gene calls are TRBV9 and TRBJ2-2, with a tentative D call TRBD1 (6 bases). This CDR3 region has 15 residues. Between the trimmed V and J ends, which lost 3 bases and 0 bases, there was a span of 9 bases. CDR1 and CDR2 from the germline V gene are SGDLS and YYNGEE. This CDR3 reads CASSARQANTGELFF. The CDR3 coding sequence is TGTGCCAGCAGCGCCCGACAGGCGAACACCGGGGAGCTGTTTTTT.

The genes are TRBV30 and TRBJ1-6; D is uncertain. The CDR3 loop spans 12 amino acids. Trimming removed 1 base from V and 7 bases from J, with 5 bases in between. Germline assignment: CDR1 GTSNPN and CDR2 SVGIG (reference sequence). CDR3 DNA: TGTGCCTGGAGTGGTAGCAATTCACCCCTCCACTTT. Residues: CAWSGSNSPLHF. Full variable domain (rest looked up from reference TRBV30 and TRBJ1-6): SQTIHQWPATLVQPVGSPLSLECTVEGTSNPNLYWYRQAAGRGLQLLFYSVGIGQISSEVPQNLSASRPQDRQFILSSKKLLLSDSGFYLCAWSGSNSPLHFGNGTRLTVT.

This chain links TRBV12-3 or TRBV12-4 with TRBJ2-1; TRBD1 aligns across 7 bases. The V and J ends lost 5 bases and 4 bases, in that order; junction bases with no gene match: 5. The CDR3 covers 14 residues. The CDR3 here is CASSPGTVYNEQFF. The CDR3 bases are TGTGCCAGCAGTCCCGGGACAGTTTACAATGAGCAGTTCTTC.

The CDR3 region is CASSPTDNYGYTF. For the CDR3, the DNA is TGTGCCAGCTCACCAACAGACAACTATGGCTACACCTTC. This chain joins TRBV18 and TRBJ1-2, with no clear D. The CDR3 has 13 amino acids. Per the germline V gene, CDR1 is KGHSH and CDR2 is LQKENI. Between the trimmed V and J ends, which lost 2 bases and 2 bases, there was a span of 6 bases.

V is TRBV7-2 and J is TRBJ2-1, with 8 bases identical to TRBD2. This CDR3 contains 15 residues. Germline lookup yields CDR1 SGHTA and CDR2 FQGNSA. J was trimmed by 7 bases and V by 1 base; bases with no gene match: 6. The CDR3 loop reads CASSLVTGGPNEQFF. CDR3 in DNA: TGTGCCAGCAGCTTAGTAACGGGGGGGCCGAATGAGCAGTTCTTC.

V and J are TRBV12-3 or TRBV12-4 and TRBJ2-1; possibly TRBD1 for D (5 bases). Between the trimmed V and J ends, which lost 7 bases and 0 bases, there was a span of 16 bases. There are 16 residues in the CDR3. The CDR3 region is CASNHRRMSSYNEQFF. As DNA, the CDR3 is TGTGCCAGCAACCACAGGCGGATGAGCTCCTACAATGAGCAGTTCTTC.

The V and J genes are TRBV11-2 and TRBJ1-4; D unclear. The germline V gene has CDR1 SGHAT and CDR2 FQNNGV. The CDR3 sequence is 12 residues long. V dropped 1 base and J dropped 8 bases, with 5 bases sitting between them. The CDR3 DNA reads as TGTGCCAGCAGCTTAGGGGCAGAAAAACTGTTTTTT. This encodes CASSLGAEKLFF. Drawing the rest from reference TRBV11-2 and TRBJ1-4, the complete variable domain is EAGVAQSPRYKIIEKRQSVAFWCNPISGHATLYWYQQILGQGPKLLIQFQNNGVVDDSQLPKDRFSAERLKGVDSTLKIQPAKLEDSAVYLCASSLGAEKLFFGSGTQLSVL.

For the CDR3, the DNA is TGTGCCAGCAGGACGGGAGGGGATTACAATGAGCAGTTCTTC. Translating it yields CASRTGGDYNEQFF. This chain links TRBV12-3 or TRBV12-4 with TRBJ2-1; 8 bases agree with TRBD2. The CDR3 spans 14 residues. V dropped 6 bases and J dropped 4; count of bases not matched to a gene: 5.

CDR3 nucleotide sequence: TGTGCCAGCAGACAGACTAGTGGCAATGAGCAGTTCTTC. Amino acid sequence: CASRQTSGNEQFF. The chain joins TRBV28 to TRBJ2-1; a possible D gene is TRBD2 (6 bases). Between the trimmed V and J ends, which lost 6 bases and 6 bases, there was a span of 12 bases. CDR3 length equals 13 residues. The germline gives CDR1 MDHEN, CDR2 SYDVKM. Full variable domain (outside the CDR3, taken from reference TRBV28 and TRBJ2-1): DVKVTQSSRYLVKRTGEKVFLECVQDMDHENMFWYRQDPGLGLRLIYFSYDVKMKEKGDIPEGYSVSREKKERFSLILESASTNQTSMYLCASRQTSGNEQFFGPGTRLTVL.

The chain employs TRBV5-4 and TRBJ2-1; 10 bases match TRBD2. This CDR3 has 15 amino acids. In germline, CDR1 is SGHNT, CDR2 YYREEE (reference sequence). V was clipped by 5 bases and J by 3 bases; unmatched bases: 5. The chain's CDR3 is CASRVSGRGYNEQFF. In DNA form, the CDR3 reads TGTGCCAGCAGGGTGAGCGGGAGGGGCTACAATGAGCAGTTCTTC.

The chain joins TRBV19 to TRBJ1-3, with D possibly being TRBD1 (5 bases). Per germline, CDR1 LNHDA and CDR2 SQIVND (reference sequence). V lost 5 bases and J lost 2, with 19 bases in between. This CDR3 has 17 residues. CDR3 sequence (DNA): TGTGCCAGTAGTTCACCTAAGGGACGGACAACTGGAAACACCATATATTTT. Translating it yields CASSSPKGRTTGNTIYF. The full variable domain, in which reference TRBV19 and TRBJ1-3 provide the parts outside the CDR3, is DGGITQSPKYLFRKEGQNVTLSCEQNLNHDAMYWYRQDPGQGLRLIYYSQIVNDFQKGDIAEGYSVSREKKESFPLTVTSAQKNPTAFYLCASSSPKGRTTGNTIYFGEGSWLTVV.

V gene TRBV20-1 combines with J gene TRBJ1-4, with a weak D call TRBD1 (6 bases). CDR1 DFQATT and CDR2 SNEGSKA come from the germline V gene (reference sequence). This CDR3 contains 13 residues. The V end was cut by 4 bases, the J end by 4 bases, with 10 bases between. This CDR3 is CSATGASNEKLFF. The CDR3 nucleotides are TGCAGTGCTACAGGGGCAAGTAATGAAAAACTGTTTTTT.